The source of this T cell receptor (beta chain) is a study of cytomegalovirus exposure and HLA in healthy donors. Study information: Samples from HLA-typed donors yielded about 86 million unique TCRs in an early data release.

CDR1 is WNHNN and CDR2 is SYGVQD in the germline V gene (reference sequence). The CDR3 covers 16 residues. The germline V and J ends were trimmed by 0 bases and 2 bases, with 8 bases remaining between them. PCR primers comprised 60 Vbeta and 13 Jbeta primers. The data were produced by immunoSEQ multiplex PCR, yet TCRdb's version contains in-frame clones alone and is incomplete. The sample table sets out 75,000 to 100,000 clones. The sample consisted of PBMCs. The source of this sequence is a woman aged 60-75 years in good health and CMV-seronegative. V is TRBV10-1 and J is TRBJ2-6, with TRBD1 as a possible D gene (6 bases). In DNA form, the CDR3 reads TGCGCCAGCAGTGAGTCAAGGGGGACTGGGGCCAACGTCCTGACTTTC. This encodes CASSESRGTGANVLTF.